This T cell receptor (beta chain) is from a study of T cell responses to AZD1222 COVID-19 vaccine (dated by TCRdb to the early 2020s). Broadly, across the study: AZD1222 recipients whose second dose came at about 4 weeks and those whose second dose came at about 12 weeks were combined into one group, since spike-specific TCR depth and breadth did not differ between the two schedules. A total of about 240 trial participants underwent TCR sequencing, of whom some 210 received two doses of AZD1222 and some 26 received two doses of the MenACWY control vaccine. Enrollment into the trials was organized by age into subgroups of 18-55, 56-69 and 70-plus years, and those subgroups contained about 150, 27 and 61 TCR-sequenced participants, respectively.

This clone was counted a few times. There is no known antigen for this receptor. Nothing much larger sits one base from this clone, and base qualities are not available. The CDR3 regions of human TCRbeta chains were subjected to immunosequencing. On the study's bioinformatics: TCRs in the repertoires were compared against a reference library of SARS-CoV-2-specific TCRs that had been generated with the MIRA antigen-specificity platform. Breadth was defined as the fraction of unique TCRs that were SARS-CoV-2-associated. Depth was defined as the fraction of total T cells that were SARS-CoV-2-associated. Each spike-specific TCR was assigned to its reactive spike region and to a CD4 or CD8 class using the MIRA data. Log10-transformed breadth and depth values were compared by one-way ANOVA with Sidak's multiple comparisons tests. This immuneACCESS table, as held by TCRdb, lists in-frame sequences with V and J called but not all clones. Of the missing ones, under half trace to an unresolved V gene in checked studies; the others have no known cause. V and J calls and clone size come straight from that table; D and trimming were deduced from the DNA. In this sample the table shows roughly 150,000 clones, less than 95% of which occur a single time. The top ten constitute 1.8% of the sample.

The time point tag for this specimen amounts to: baseline before first vaccination. Vaccinee samples came from UK trials COV001 and COV002, including a single-blind randomized controlled phase 2/3 trial of AZD1222 (ChAdOx1 nCoV-19) in healthy adults. Trial participant PBMC samples were collected at day 0 and day 28 after the second dose for TCRbeta chain sequencing. Broader findings and caveats from the paper: Because no day 14 peak-response samples were available, repertoires were characterized only after the peak T cell response. The 56-69-year group was small, and its depth increase did not reach significance, likely because of low power. Conclusions about previously exposed vaccinees are limited, since just a handful of AZD1222 recipients were seropositive for SARS-CoV-2 at baseline. After two AZD1222 doses, both the breadth and the depth of spike-specific TCRs were significantly higher than at day 0 and than in MenACWY recipients. Most participants were white British and females outnumbered males, and the authors suggested that clonal diversity may have been underestimated. Vaccine-associated CD4 TCRs spanned the whole spike protein, with dominant responses in regions 160-218 and 743-854. Epitopes outside the regions mutated in the B.1.351 and B.1.1.7 variants were reportedly recognized by nearly half of the unique spike-specific TCRs.

There are 15 amino acids in the CDR3, from cysteine to phenylalanine inclusive. Only the CDR3 DNA is retained, 45 bases long and in frame from the first base. Per the germline V gene, MGHRA is the CDR1 and YSYEKL is the CDR2. At the junction V is shortened by 1 base and J by 2 bases; bases outside the gene matches: 4. The sample was peripheral blood, taken on day 0 of AZD1222 vaccination. The clonotype comes from an adult in good health. The sequence joins TRBV4-1 to TRBJ2-7; TRBD2 agrees with 8 junctional bases. The DNA sequence is TGCGCCAGCAGCCAAGTAAGCGGGAGAACCTACGAGCAGTACTTC. Translated, this is CASSQVSGRTYEQYF.